This section outlines one TCR beta chain sequence together with its context. It lacks a known antigen. Qualities for individual bases were not recorded, and no much larger clone is one base off. For survey sequencing of tumor libraries, mostly around 5.1 ug of input genomic DNA was used, and two replicates were run per sample. TCRbeta libraries were prepared with the immunoSEQ hsTCRbeta kit according to the manufacturer's instructions. The completed libraries were mixed into a single pool at 3 nM, then sequenced with an Illumina NovaSeq 6000 S4 flow cell. The original methods were these. Raw data preprocessing and quality control were performed with the immunoSEQ Analyzer. The analysis was limited to productive rearrangements, and each clonotype was defined by a unique CDR3 amino acid sequence. Repertoire clonality was estimated as the Gini-Simpson index, which was calculated using the R package tcR. Student's t test was used to compare Gini indices, and Pearson correlation was used to assess associations with tumor size change. TCRdb carries this immuneACCESS record with in-frame sequences only. Its versions omit some clonotypes, under half of them owing to an unresolved V gene in the studies checked, with the rest unexplained. V and J calls and clone size are given by that table; D and trimming were obtained from the DNA. The sample contains 20,000 to 25,000 clones, 35% to 50% of them found a single time. The ten most abundant clones make up around 38% of the sample.

Sample time point, as interpreted from the label and publication: after neoadjuvant nivolumab, at surgical resection. The patients had newly diagnosed stage II-IVA oral cavity squamous cell carcinoma and had not received any prior systemic or radiation treatment. Everyone in the cohort had locally advanced, HPV-negative oral cavity squamous cell carcinoma. Samples came from a longitudinal correlative study of a single-arm phase II trial of neoadjuvant nivolumab in oral cavity squamous cell carcinoma. Genomic DNA-based TCRbeta sequencing was performed on subject-matched pre- and post-treatment PBMCs and tumors from three responders and three non-responders. The Maxwell RSC DNA from Tissue kit was used to isolate genomic DNA from tumor tissue. This sample is drawn from a study of neoadjuvant anti-PD-1 for oral cavity cancer (dated by TCRdb to the early 2020s). In terms of the full investigation: Three to four biweekly doses of nivolumab at 3 mg/kg were mostly administered to patients before curative-intent surgical resection. For patients who did not progress, a fourth nivolumab dose was given around day 43, followed by definitive surgical resection on days 50-56. Patients with complete response, partial response or stable disease by RECIST 1.1 were defined as responders, whereas patients with progression were defined as non-responders. There were eleven to twelve patients in the parent correlative cohort, and the response rate was 33%. Study-wide findings and limitations: The TCR analyses had only three patients in each response group, and the authors called for validation in larger cohorts. Greater tumor shrinkage correlated with larger post-treatment sizes of preexisting intratumoral clones, which suggests that expansion of preexisting clones contributed to response. Higher pretreatment blood TCRbeta clonality and lower post-treatment tumor TCRbeta clonality were correlated with higher pretreatment blood Treg/Th17 ratios.

The CDR3, from cysteine to phenylalanine, totals 15 residues. Only CDR3 DNA is held: 45 bases, read in frame from base 1. Here V drops 6 bases and J drops 6 bases, and the junction holds 14 bases not matched to any gene. Looking up the germline V gene yields CDR1 SGHVS and CDR2 FQNEAQ. Specimen: tumor tissue, collected after nivolumab (anti-PD-1) treatment. This receptor chain uses TRBV7-8 and TRBJ2-7; 7 bases in the middle match TRBD1. This TCR derives from a person aged 35 to 85 with oral cavity squamous cell carcinoma. DNA sequence: TGTGCCAGCAGGCAAACCGGGACAGCATGGGGCGAGCAGTACTTC. Protein translation: CASRQTGTAWGEQYF.